This T cell receptor (beta chain) was profiled in a study of blood T cell repertoires in COVID-19. Cohorts were based on clinical histories the participants reported. The CDR3 runs 13 residues. The V gene's germline CDR1 is WSHSY and CDR2 SAAADI. Trimming took off 3 bases at V and 5 bases at J, with 11 bases between the two ends. Authors' analysis steps: For nucleated cells, counts were estimated from reference gene primer amplification. The method was immunoSEQ multiplex PCR; TCRdb's version includes in-frame clones alone and lacks a portion of them. The V and J calls and clone size were taken over from that table, and D and trimming were inferred from the DNA. The sample has 230,000 or so clones; about 85% are singletons. Only one count was recorded for this clone.

The specimen was PBMCs or T cells enriched from blood (not recorded which). The receptor was derived from a woman aged 25 to 39 who had recovered from COVID-19. The rearrangement joins TRBV10-2 to TRBJ2-7; D possibly corresponds to TRBD1 (6 bases). CDR3 residues: CASSDGRDNEQYF. In nucleotides, the CDR3 is TGCGCCAGCAGTGACGGCAGGGACAACGAGCAGTACTTC.